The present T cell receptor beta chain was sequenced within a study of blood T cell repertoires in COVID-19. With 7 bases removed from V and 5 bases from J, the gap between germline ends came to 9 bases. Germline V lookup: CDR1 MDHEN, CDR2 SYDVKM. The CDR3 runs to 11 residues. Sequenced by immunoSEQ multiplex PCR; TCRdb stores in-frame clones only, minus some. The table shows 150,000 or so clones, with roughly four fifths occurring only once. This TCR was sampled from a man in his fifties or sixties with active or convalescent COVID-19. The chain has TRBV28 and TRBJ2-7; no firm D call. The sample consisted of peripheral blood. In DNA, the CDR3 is TGTGCCAGCACTCTCGAGAACGAGCAGTACTTC. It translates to CASTLENEQYF.